This section outlines one T cell receptor (beta chain) sequence together with its context. This entry is derived from a study of blood T cell repertoires in COVID-19. Study information: Sample material is recorded as cDNA or gDNA derived from T cells, B-cell-depleted T cells, or PBMCs.

The protocol was immunoSEQ multiplex PCR, while the TCRdb copy is restricted to in-frame clones and leaves out a portion. The sample has approximately 58,000 clones, approximately 75% seen once. CDR3 length equals 13 residues. Germline CDR1 MNHEY, CDR2 SMNVEV (reference sequence). The germline V and J ends were trimmed by 8 bases and 9 bases, with 14 bases remaining between them. Seattle patients were enrolled while actively infected and followed longitudinally. V gene TRBV27 combines with J gene TRBJ1-6; tentative D call: TRBD1 (6 bases). The receptor was isolated from a man in his 60s with COVID-19, enrolled during active disease. Sequenced sample: peripheral blood. Here the CDR3 DNA reads TGTGCCAGCGGCCTGGGGGGGCGTTCACCCCTCCACTTT. Its translation: CASGLGGRSPLHF.